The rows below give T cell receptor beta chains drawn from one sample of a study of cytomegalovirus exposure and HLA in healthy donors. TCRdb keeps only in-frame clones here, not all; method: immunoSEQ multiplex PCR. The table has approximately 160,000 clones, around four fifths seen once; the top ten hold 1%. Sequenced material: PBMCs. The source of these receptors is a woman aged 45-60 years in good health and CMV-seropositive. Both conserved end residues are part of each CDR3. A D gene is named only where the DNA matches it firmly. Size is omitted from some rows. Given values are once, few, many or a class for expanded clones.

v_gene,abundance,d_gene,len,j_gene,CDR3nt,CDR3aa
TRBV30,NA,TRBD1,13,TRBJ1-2,TGTGCCTGGAGCGAAGGGACAGCCTATGGCTACACCTTC,CAWSEGTAYGYTF
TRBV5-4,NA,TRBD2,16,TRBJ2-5,TGTGCCAGCAGCCCCCCCTTAGCGGGAGCGGGGGAGACCCAGTACTTC,CASSPPLAGAGETQYF
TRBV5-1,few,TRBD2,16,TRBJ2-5,TGCGCCAGCAGTGAGACTAGCGGGACCGGGGCAGAGACCCAGTACTTC,CASSETSGTGAETQYF
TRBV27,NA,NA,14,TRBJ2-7,TGTGCCAGCAGTTTTGGAGTCAGATACTACGAGCAGTACTTC,CASSFGVRYYEQYF
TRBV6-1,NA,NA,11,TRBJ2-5,TGTGCCAGCAGTGCAGAAGAGACCCAGTACTTC,CASSAEETQYF
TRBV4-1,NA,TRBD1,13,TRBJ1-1,TGCGCCAGCAGACAACAGGGGGTGCCTGAAGCTTTCTTT,CASRQQGVPEAFF
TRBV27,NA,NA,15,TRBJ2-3,TGTGCCAGCAGTCCTCCGGGACTGCACACAGATACGCAGTATTTT,CASSPPGLHTDTQYF
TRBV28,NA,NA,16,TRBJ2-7,TGTGCCAGCAATCCCCTACAGGGCGGGTTGCTGCACGAGCAGTACTTC,CASNPLQGGLLHEQYF
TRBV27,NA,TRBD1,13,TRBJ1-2,TGTGCCAGCAGGACATACAGGGGTAATGGCTACACCTTC,CASRTYRGNGYTF
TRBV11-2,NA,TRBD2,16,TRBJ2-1,TGTGCCAGCAGCTTAGTTACCCTAGCGGTGTACAATGAGCAGTTCTTC,CASSLVTLAVYNEQFF
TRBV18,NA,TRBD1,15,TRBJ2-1,TGTGCCAGCTCACCGGGACAGGGACTTCCTAATGAGCAGTTCTTC,CASSPGQGLPNEQFF
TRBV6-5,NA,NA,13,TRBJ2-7,TGTGCCAGCGGCATGACTAGCTCCTACGAGCAGTACTTC,CASGMTSSYEQYF
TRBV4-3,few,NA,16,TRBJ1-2,TGCGCCAGCAGCCAAGTCAGCGGGGGGAGTCACTATGGCTACACCTTC,CASSQVSGGSHYGYTF
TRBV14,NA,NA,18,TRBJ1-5,TGTGCCAGCAGCCACCACTGGGTTAGAGGGCGCGAAAATCAGCCCCAGCATTTT,CASSHHWVRGRENQPQHF
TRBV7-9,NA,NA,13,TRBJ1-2,TGTGCCAGCAACGTCGAAGGGACTTCTGGCTACACCTTC,CASNVEGTSGYTF
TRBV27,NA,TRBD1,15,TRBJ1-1,TGTGCCAGCAGTCCCCGACAGGGTGGGAACACTGAAGCTTTCTTT,CASSPRQGGNTEAFF
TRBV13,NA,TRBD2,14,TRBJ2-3,TGTGCCAGCAGCTTACGACTAGCGGGAGATACGCAGTATTTT,CASSLRLAGDTQYF
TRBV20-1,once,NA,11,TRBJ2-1,TGCAGTGCTAGGGGGGGACTCGCAGGGTTCTTC,CSARGGLAGFF
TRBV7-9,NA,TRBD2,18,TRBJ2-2,TGTTCCAGCAGCTTACGACTAGCGGGGGCCGGGAACACCGGGGAGCTGTTTTTT,CSSSLRLAGAGNTGELFF
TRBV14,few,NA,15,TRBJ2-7,TGTGCCAGCAGCCAAGAAGTGGGGCCGGTATACGAGCAGTACTTC,CASSQEVGPVYEQYF
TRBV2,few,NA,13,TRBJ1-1,TGTGCCAGCGGTCAACAACTGAACACTGAAGCTTTCTTT,CASGQQLNTEAFF
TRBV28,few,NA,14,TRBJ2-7,TGTGCCAGCGGTTTTCCGACAGTCTCCTACGAGCAGTACTTC,CASGFPTVSYEQYF
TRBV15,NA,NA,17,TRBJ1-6,TGTGCCACCAGCAGAGTAATGACAGGCCCCGGGAATTCACCCCTCCACTTT,CATSRVMTGPGNSPLHF
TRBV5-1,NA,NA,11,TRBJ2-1,TGCGCCAGCAGCTTGGCGGGTGAGCAGTTCTTC,CASSLAGEQFF
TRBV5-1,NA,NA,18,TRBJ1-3,TGCGCCAGCAGCCACTCTTCCTCTCCCGCTCAGGGCAAGGGCACCATATATTTT,CASSHSSSPAQGKGTIYF
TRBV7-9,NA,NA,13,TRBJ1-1,TGTGCCAGCAGCTTATTGACTGACACTGAAGCTTTCTTT,CASSLLTDTEAFF